This record covers a single T cell receptor beta chain. This specimen comes from a study of patients and donors after allogeneic stem cell transplantation. TCRdb recomputed calls from the RT-PCR reads with MiXCR, one row per CDR3 protein. Altogether 65,000 to 80,000 distinct CDR3 sequences are present, about a quarter being singletons, with the ten largest covering more than 20%. The CDR3 is 14 residues long. Trimming took 2 bases from V and 4 from J, leaving 8 bases between them. Sequences were obtained from blood, either unsorted or a sorted T cell fraction (not recorded which). V and J are TRBV12-3 or TRBV12-4 and TRBJ1-4; D remains ambiguous. The receptor comes from a human donor who was either an allogeneic HSCT recipient or a stem cell or donor lymphocyte infusion donor (not recorded which). It is not recorded whose cells these are; they may come from a transplant donor. The CDR3 region has the DNA TGTGCCAGCAGTTTAATACGGAGTAATGAAAAACTGTTTTTT. Residues: CASSLIRSNEKLFF.